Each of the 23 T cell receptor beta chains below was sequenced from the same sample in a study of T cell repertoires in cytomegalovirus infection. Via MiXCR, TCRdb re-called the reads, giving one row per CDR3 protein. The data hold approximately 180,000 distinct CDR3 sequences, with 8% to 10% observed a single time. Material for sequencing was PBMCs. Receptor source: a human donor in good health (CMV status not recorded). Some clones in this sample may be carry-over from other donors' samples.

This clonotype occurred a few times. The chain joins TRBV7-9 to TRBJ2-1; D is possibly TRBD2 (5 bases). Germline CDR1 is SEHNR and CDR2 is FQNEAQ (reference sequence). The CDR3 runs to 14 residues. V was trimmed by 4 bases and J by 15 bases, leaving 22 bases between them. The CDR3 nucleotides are TGTGCCAGCAGCTCCCGGACTCTTCTCCGAAATTTGTTCTTC. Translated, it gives CASSSRTLLRNLFF.

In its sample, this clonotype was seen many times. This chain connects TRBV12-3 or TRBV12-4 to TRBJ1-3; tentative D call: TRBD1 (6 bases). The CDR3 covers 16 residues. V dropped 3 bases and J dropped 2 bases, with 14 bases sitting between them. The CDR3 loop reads CASSFRGRGAGNTIYF. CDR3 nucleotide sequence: TGTGCCAGCAGTTTCCGGGGGCGAGGGGCTGGAAACACCATATATTTT.

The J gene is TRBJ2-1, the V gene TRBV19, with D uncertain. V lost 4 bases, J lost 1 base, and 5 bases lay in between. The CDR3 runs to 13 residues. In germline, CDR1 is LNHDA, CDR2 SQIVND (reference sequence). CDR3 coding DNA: TGTGCCAGTAGTACCGCGTCCTACAATGAGCAGTTCTTC. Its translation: CASSTASYNEQFF.

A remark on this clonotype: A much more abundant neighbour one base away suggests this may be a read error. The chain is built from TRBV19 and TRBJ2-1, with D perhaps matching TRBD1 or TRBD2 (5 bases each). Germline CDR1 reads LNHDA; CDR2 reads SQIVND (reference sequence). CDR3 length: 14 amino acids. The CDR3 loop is CATEGRRAYKEQFF. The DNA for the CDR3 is TGTGCCACCGAGGGGAGAAGGGCCTACAAGGAGCAGTTCTTC. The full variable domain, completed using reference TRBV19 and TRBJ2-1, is DGGITQSPKYLFRKEGQNVTLSCEQNLNHDAMYWYRQDPGQGLRLIYYSQIVNDFQKGDIAEGYSVSREKKESFPLTVTSAQKNPTAFYLCATEGRRAYKEQFFGPGTRLTVL.

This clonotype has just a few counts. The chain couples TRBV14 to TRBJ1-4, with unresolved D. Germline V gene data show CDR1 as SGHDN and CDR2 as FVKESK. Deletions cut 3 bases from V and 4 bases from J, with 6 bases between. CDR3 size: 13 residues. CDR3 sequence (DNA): TGTGCCAGCAGCCACGTCCTTAATGAAAAACTGTTTTTT. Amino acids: CASSHVLNEKLFF.

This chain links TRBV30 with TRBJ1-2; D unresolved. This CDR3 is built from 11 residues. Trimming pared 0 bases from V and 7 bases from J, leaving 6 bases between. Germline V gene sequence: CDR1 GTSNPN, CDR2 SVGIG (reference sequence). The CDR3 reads CAWSVQVGYTF. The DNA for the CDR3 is TGTGCCTGGAGTGTTCAGGTTGGCTACACCTTC. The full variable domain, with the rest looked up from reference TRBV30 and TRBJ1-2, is SQTIHQWPATLVQPVGSPLSLECTVEGTSNPNLYWYRQAAGRGLQLLFYSVGIGQISSEVPQNLSASRPQDRQFILSSKKLLLSDSGFYLCAWSVQVGYTFGSGTRLTVV.

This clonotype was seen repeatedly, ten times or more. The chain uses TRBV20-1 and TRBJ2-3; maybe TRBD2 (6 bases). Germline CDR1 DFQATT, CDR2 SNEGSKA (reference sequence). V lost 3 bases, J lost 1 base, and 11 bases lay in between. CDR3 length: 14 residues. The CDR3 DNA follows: TGCAGTGCTAGTTCTCCTAGCGGCACAGATACGCAGTATTTT. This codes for CSASSPSGTDTQYF.

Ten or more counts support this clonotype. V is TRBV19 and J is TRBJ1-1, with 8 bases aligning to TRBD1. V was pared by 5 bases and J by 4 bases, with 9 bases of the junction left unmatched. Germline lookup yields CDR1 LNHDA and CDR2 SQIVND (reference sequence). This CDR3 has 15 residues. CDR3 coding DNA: TGTGCCAGTAGTCTAGGACAGGGAGGGAGCACTGAAGCTTTCTTT. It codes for CASSLGQGGSTEAFF.

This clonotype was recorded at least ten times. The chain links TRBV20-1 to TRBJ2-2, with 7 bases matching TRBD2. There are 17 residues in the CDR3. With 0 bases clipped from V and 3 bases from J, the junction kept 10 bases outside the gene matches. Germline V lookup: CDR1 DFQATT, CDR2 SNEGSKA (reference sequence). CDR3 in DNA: TGCAGTGCTAGAGATCTGGGGGGAGGGCAGGACACCGGGGAGCTGTTTTTT. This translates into CSARDLGGGQDTGELFF.

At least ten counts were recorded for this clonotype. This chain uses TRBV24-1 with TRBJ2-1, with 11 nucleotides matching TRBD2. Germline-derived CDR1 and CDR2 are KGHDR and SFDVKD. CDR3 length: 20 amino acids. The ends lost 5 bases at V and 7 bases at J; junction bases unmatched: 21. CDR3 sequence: CATSAKGEAVAGGIPNEQFF. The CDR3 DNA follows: TGTGCCACCAGTGCCAAGGGGGAGGCGGTAGCGGGGGGGATACCGAATGAGCAGTTCTTC.

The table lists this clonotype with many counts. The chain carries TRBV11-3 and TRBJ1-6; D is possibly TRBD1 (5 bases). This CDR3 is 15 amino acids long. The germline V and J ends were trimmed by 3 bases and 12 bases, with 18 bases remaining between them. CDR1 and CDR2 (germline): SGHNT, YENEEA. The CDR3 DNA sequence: TGTGCCAGCAGCTTTTTTCGGGACCGAACAGGACCCCTCCACTTT. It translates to CASSFFRDRTGPLHF.

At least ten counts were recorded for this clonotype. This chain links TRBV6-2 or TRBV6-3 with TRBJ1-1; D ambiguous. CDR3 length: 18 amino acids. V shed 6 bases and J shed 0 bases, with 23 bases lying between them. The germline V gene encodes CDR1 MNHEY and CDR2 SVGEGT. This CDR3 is CASRYRTAALLMNTEAFF. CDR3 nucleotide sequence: TGTGCCAGCAGATATAGAACCGCGGCCCTTCTTATGAACACTGAAGCTTTCTTT.

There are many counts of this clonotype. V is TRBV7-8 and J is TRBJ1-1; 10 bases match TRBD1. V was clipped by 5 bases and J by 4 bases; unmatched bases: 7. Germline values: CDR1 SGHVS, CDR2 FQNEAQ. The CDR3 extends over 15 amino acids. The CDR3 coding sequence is TGTGCCAGCAGCCTCCGGGACAGGGGCGGCACTGAAGCTTTCTTT. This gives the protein CASSLRDRGGTEAFF.

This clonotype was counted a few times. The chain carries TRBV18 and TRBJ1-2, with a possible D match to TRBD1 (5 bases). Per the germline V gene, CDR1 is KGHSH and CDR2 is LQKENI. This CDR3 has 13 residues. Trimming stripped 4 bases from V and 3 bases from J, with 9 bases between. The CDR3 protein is CASSQGQDYGYTF. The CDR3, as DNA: TGTGCCAGCTCACAAGGACAAGACTATGGCTACACCTTC.

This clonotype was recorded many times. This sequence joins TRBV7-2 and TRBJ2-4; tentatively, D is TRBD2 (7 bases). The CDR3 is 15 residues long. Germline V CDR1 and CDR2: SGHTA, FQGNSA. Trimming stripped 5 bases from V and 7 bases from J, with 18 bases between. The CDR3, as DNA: TGTGCCAGCAGCCGCGATGGAGGGGGGGGGAACATTCAGTACTTC. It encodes CASSRDGGGGNIQYF.

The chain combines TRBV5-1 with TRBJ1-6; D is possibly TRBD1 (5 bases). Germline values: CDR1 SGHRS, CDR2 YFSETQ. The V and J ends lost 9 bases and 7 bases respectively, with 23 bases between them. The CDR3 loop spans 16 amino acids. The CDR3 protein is CATSEQGPRGNSPLHF. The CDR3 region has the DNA TGCGCCACCTCGGAACAAGGACCGAGGGGAAATTCACCCCTCCACTTT.

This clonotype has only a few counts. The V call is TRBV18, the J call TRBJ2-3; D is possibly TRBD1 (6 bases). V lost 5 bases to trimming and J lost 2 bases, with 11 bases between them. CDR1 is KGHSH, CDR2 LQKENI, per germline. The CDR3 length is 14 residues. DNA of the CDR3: TGTGCCAGCTCAGAAGAGGGGGACACAGATACGCAGTATTTT. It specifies CASSEEGDTDTQYF. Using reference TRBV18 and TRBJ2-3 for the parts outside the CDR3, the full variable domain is NAGVMQNPRHLVRRRGQEARLRCSPMKGHSHVYWYRQLPEEGLKFMVYLQKENIIDESGMPKERFSAEFPKEGPSILRIQQVVRGDSAAYFCASSEEGDTDTQYFGPGTRLTVL.

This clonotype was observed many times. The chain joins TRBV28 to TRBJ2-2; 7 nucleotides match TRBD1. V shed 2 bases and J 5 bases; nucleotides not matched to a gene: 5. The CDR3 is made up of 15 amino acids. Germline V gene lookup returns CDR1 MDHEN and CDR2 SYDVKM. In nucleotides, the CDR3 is TGTGCCAGCAGTTTAGCTGGGACAGCAACCGGGGAGCTGTTTTTT. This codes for CASSLAGTATGELFF.

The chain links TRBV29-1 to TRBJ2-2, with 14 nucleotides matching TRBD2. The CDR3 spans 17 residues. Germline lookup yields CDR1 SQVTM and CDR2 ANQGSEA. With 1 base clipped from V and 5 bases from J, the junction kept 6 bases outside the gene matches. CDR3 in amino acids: CSVEGTSGGRGTGELFF. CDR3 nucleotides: TGCAGCGTTGAAGGGACTAGCGGGGGGCGTGGGACCGGGGAGCTGTTTTTT.

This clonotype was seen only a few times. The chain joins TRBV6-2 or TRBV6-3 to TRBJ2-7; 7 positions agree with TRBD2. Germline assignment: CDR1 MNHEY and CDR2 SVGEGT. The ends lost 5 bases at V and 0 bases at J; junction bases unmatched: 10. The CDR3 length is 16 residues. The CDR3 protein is CASSPPLPGGSYEQYF. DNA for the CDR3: TGTGCCAGCAGTCCACCCCTACCGGGAGGCTCCTACGAGCAGTACTTC.

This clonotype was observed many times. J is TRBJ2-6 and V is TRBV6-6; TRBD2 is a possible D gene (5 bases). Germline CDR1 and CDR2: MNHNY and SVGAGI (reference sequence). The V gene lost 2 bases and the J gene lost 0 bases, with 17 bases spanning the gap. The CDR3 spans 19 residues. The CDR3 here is CASSYRGTRLSSGANVLTF. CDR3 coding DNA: TGTGCCAGCAGTTACCGGGGAACGAGATTATCCTCTGGGGCCAACGTCCTGACTTTC.

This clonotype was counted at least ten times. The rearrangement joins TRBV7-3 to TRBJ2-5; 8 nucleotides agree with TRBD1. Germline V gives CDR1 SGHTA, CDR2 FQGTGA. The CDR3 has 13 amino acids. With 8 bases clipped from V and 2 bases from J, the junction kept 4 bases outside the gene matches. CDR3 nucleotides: TGTGCCAGCGCAGGGGGCGGGCAAGAGACCCAGTACTTC. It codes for CASAGGGQETQYF.

CDR3: CASSQQGAQETQYF. For the CDR3, the DNA is TGCGCCAGCAGCCAACAGGGTGCCCAAGAGACCCAGTACTTC. The V gene is TRBV4-3, the J gene TRBJ2-5, with D possibly matching TRBD1 (5 bases). CDR1 is LGHNA, CDR2 YSLEER, per germline. The length of the CDR3 is 14 residues. V shed 2 bases and J shed 1 base, with 8 bases lying between them.